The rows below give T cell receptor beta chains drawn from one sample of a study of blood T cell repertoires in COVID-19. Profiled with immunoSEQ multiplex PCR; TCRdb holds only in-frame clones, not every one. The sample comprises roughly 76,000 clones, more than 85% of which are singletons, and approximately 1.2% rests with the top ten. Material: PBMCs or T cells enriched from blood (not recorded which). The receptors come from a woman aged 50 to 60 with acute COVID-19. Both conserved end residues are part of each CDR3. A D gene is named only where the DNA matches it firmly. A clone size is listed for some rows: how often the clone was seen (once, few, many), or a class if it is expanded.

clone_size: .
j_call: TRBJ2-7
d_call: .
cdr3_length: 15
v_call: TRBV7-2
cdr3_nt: TGTGCCAGCAGCCCCGGTAGACAGGACTCCTACGAGCAGTACTTC
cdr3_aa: CASSPGRQDSYEQYF

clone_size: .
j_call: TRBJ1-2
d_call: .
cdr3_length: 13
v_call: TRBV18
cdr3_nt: TGTGCCAGCTCACCAAGAGAGGAGTATGGCTACACCTTC
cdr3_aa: CASSPREEYGYTF

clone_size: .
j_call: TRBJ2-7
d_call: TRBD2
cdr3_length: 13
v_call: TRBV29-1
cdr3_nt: TGCAGCGTGACAGCGGGAGGATCCTACGAGCAGTACTTC
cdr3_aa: CSVTAGGSYEQYF

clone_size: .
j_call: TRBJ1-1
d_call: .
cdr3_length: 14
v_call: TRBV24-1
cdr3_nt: TGTGCCACCAGTGATGATAGCAGGAACACTGAAGCTTTCTTT
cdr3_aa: CATSDDSRNTEAFF

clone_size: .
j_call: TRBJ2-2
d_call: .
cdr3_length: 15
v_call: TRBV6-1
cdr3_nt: TGTGCCAGCAGTGACCTAGCCTTGAACACCGGGGAGCTGTTTTTT
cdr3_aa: CASSDLALNTGELFF

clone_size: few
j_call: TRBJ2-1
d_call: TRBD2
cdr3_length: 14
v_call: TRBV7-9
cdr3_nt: TGTGCCAGCAGCTCCGGGACTAACTACAATGAGCAGTTCTTC
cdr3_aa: CASSSGTNYNEQFF

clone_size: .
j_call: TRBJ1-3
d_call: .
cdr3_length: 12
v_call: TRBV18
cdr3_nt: TGTGCCAGCTCCCGACAGGGAAACACCATATATTTT
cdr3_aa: CASSRQGNTIYF

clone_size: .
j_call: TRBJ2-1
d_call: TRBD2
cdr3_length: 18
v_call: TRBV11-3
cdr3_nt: TGTGCCAGCAGCTTAGATCAAGGAGGGACTAGCTCTTACAATGAGCAGTTCTTC
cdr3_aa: CASSLDQGGTSSYNEQFF

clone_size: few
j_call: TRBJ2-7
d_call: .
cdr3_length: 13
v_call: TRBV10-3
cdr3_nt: TGTGCCATCAGTGGAGGACAGTCATACGAGCAGTACTTC
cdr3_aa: CAISGGQSYEQYF

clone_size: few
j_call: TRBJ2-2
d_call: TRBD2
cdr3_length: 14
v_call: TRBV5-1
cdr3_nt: TGCGCCAGCTCCCGGGAGGGTGGCACCGGGGAGCTGTTTTTT
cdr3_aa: CASSREGGTGELFF

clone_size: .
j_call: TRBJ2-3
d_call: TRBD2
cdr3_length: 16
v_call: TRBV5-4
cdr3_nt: TGTGCCAGCAGCGCCAGCGGGAGTCCTAGCACAGATACGCAGTATTTT
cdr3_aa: CASSASGSPSTDTQYF

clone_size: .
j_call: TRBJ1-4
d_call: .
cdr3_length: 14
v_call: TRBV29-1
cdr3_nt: TGCAGCGTTGATAGGTCAGGGGACGACGAAAAACTGTTTTTT
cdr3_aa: CSVDRSGDDEKLFF

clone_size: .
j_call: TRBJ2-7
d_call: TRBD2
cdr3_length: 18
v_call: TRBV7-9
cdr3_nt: TGTGCCAGCAGCTTAGAGGTGACTAGCGGGAGTTATCTCTACGAGCAGTACTTC
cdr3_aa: CASSLEVTSGSYLYEQYF

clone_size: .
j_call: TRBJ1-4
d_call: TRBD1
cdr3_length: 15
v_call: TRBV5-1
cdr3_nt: TGCGCCAGCCGCCATGGTGACAGGGGGCAAGAAAAACTGTTTTTT
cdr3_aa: CASRHGDRGQEKLFF

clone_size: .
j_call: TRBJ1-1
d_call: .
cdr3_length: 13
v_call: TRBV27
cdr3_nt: TGTGCCAGCAGTTGGGGCCGGAACACTGAAGCTTTCTTT
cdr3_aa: CASSWGRNTEAFF

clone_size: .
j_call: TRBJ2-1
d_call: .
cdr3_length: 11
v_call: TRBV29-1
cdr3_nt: TGCAGCGGCCACTTGAGCAATGAGCAGTTCTTC
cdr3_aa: CSGHLSNEQFF

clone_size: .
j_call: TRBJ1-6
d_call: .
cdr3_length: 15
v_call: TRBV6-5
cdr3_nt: TGTGCCAGCAGTTACTCGTCAGGTCCCAATTCACCCCTCCACTTT
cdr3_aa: CASSYSSGPNSPLHF

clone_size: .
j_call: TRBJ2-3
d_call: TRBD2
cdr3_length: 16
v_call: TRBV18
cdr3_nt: TGTGCCAGCTCACCCCTAGCGGGAGGGCCCCCAGATACGCAGTATTTT
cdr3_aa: CASSPLAGGPPDTQYF

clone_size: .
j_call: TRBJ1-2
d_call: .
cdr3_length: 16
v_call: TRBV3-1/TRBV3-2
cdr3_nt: TGTGCCAGCAGCCAAGACCGGGGAGGAGGCAACTATGGCTACACCTTC
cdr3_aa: CASSQDRGGGNYGYTF

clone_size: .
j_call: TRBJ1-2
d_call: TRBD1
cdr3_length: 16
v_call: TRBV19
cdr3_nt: TGTGCCAGTAGCCAAGCGGGTCAGGGGGATATCTATGGCTACACCTTC
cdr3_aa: CASSQAGQGDIYGYTF

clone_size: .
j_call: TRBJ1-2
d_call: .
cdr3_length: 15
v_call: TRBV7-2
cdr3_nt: TGTGCCAGCAGCTTAGTTCTAGGGGATAACTATGGCTACACCTTC
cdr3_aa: CASSLVLGDNYGYTF

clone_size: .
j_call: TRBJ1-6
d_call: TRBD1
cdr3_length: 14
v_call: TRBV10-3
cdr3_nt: TGTGCCATCAGGGACAGGGGAGAGAAATCACCCCTCCACTTT
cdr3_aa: CAIRDRGEKSPLHF

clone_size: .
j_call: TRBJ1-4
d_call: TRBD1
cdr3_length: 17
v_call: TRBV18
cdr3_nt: TGTGCCAGCTCAACGAGTAACAGGGGACGTAATAATGAAAAACTGTTTTTT
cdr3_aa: CASSTSNRGRNNEKLFF

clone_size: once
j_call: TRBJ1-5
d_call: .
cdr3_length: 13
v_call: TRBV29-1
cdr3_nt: TGCAGCGTTGGTGACAGCTACAATCAGCCCCAGCATTTT
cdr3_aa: CSVGDSYNQPQHF

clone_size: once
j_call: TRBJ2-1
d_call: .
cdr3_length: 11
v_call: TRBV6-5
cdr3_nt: TGTGCCAGCCATAGGGGGAATGAGCAGTTCTTC
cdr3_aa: CASHRGNEQFF

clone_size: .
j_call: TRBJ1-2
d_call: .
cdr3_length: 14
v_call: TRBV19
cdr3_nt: TGTGCCAGTAGTATTGCAGGGGAAGGCTATGGCTACACCTTC
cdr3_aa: CASSIAGEGYGYTF

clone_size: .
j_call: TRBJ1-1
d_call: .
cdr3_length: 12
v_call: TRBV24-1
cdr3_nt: TGTGCCACCAGTGATTACGGGGGGGTAGCTTTCTTT
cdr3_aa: CATSDYGGVAFF

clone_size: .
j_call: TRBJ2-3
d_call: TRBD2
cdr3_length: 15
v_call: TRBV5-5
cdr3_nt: TGTGCCAGCAGCTTTAGCGGGAGGGCCGGAGATACGCAGTATTTT
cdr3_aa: CASSFSGRAGDTQYF

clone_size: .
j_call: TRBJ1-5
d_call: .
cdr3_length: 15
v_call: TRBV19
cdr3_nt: TGTGCCAGTAGTTTGGGGGCTGAGGGCAATCAGCCCCAGCATTTT
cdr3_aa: CASSLGAEGNQPQHF

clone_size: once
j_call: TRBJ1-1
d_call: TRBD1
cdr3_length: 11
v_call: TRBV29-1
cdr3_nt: TGCAGCGTTGGAGTGGACAGGGGGCATTTCTTT
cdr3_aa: CSVGVDRGHFF

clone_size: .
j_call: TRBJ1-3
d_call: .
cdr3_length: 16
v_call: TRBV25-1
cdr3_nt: TGTGCCAGCAGTGAATTCCGGGGATTGTCTGGAAACACCATATATTTT
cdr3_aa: CASSEFRGLSGNTIYF

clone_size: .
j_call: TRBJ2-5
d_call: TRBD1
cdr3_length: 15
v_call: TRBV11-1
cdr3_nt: TGTGCCAGCAGCTTAGCCCGGACAGGGGTGGAGACCCAGTACTTC
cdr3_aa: CASSLARTGVETQYF

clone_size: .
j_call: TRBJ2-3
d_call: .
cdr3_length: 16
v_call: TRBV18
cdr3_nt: TGTGCCAGCTCACCACCGATAGGGGGAGGCACAGATACGCAGTATTTT
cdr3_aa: CASSPPIGGGTDTQYF

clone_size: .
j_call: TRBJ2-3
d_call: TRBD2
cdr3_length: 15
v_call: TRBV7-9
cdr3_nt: TGTGCCAGCAGCCTCGGACTAGCGGGAACGGGCGCGCAGTATTTT
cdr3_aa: CASSLGLAGTGAQYF

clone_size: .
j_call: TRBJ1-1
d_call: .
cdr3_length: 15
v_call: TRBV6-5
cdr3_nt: TGTGCCAGCAGTTACTCGAGGGCATTGAACACTGAAGCTTTCTTT
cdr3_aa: CASSYSRALNTEAFF

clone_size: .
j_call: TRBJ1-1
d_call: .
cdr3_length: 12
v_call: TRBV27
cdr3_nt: TGTGCCAGCAGTCCCGGGGGGGCTGAAGCTTTCTTT
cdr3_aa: CASSPGGAEAFF

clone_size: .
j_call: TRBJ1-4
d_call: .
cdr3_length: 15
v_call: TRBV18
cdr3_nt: TGTGCCAGCTCACCGGGGACAACTGTGGAGGAAAAACTGTTTTTT
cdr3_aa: CASSPGTTVEEKLFF

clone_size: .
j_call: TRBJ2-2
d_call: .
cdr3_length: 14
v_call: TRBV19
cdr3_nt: TGTGCCAGTAGACAGCTAGGGGTCACCGGGGAGCTGTTTTTT
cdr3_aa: CASRQLGVTGELFF

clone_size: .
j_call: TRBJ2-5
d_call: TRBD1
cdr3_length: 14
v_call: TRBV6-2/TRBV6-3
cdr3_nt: TGTGCCAGCAGCGGGACAGAAAGAAGGGAGACCCAGTACTTC
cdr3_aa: CASSGTERRETQYF

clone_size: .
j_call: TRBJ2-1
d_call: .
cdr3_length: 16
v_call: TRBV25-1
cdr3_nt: TGTGCCAGCAGTCACCTCGGCAGGCCTTCTTGGAATGAGCAGTTCTTC
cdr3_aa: CASSHLGRPSWNEQFF

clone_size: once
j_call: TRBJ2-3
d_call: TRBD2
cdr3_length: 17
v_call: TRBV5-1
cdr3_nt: TGCGCCAGCAGCTTGGGCCCGACTAGCGGGAGGGCAGATACGCAGTATTTT
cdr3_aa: CASSLGPTSGRADTQYF

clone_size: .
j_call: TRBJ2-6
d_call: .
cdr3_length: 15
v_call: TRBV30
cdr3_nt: TGTGCCTGGAGTGAAGGGAGCACTGGGGCCAACGTCCTGACTTTC
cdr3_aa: CAWSEGSTGANVLTF

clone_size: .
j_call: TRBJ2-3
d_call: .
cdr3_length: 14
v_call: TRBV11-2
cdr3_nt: TGTGCCAGCAGCCTAACTCCCAGCACAGATACGCAGTATTTT
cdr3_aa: CASSLTPSTDTQYF

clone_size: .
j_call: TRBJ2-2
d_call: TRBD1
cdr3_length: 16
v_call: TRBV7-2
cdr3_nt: TGTGCCAGCAGCCCCCGGACAGGGAGGAGCACCGGGGAGCTGTTTTTT
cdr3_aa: CASSPRTGRSTGELFF

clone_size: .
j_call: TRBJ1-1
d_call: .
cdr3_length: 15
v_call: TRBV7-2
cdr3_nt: TGTGCCAGCAGCTTAGAAGCGGGGTGGGTCACTGAAGCTTTCTTT
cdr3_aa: CASSLEAGWVTEAFF